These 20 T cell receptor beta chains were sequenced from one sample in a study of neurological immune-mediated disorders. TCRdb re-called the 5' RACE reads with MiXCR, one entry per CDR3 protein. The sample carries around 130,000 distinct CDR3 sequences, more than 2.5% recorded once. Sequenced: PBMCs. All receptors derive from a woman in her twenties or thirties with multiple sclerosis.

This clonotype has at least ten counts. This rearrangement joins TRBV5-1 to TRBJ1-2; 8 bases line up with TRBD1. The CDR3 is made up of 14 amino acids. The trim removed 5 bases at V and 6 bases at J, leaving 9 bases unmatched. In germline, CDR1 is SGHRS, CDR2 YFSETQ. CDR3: CASSSDGQGDGYTF. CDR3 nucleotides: TGCGCCAGCAGTTCGGACGGACAGGGAGATGGCTACACCTTC.

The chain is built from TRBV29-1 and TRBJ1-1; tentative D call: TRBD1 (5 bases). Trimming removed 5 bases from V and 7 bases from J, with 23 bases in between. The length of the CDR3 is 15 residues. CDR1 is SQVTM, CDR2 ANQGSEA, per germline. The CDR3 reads CSVQYRSRSGFEAFF. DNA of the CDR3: TGCAGCGTTCAATACAGGAGCCGCTCTGGGTTTGAAGCTTTCTTT.

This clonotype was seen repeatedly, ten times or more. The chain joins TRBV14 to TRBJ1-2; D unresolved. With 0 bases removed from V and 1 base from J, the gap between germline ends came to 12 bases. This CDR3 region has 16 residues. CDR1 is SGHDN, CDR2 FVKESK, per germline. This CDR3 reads CASSQEESRVNYGYTF. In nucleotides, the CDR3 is TGTGCCAGCAGCCAAGAGGAGTCAAGGGTTAACTATGGCTACACCTTC.

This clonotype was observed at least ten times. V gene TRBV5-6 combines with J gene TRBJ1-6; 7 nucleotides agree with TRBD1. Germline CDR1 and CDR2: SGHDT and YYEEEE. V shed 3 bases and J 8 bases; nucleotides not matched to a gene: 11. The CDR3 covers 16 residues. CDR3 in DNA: TGTGCCAGCAGCTACGCCGGGACAGCATTCTATTCACCCCTCCACTTT. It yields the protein CASSYAGTAFYSPLHF.

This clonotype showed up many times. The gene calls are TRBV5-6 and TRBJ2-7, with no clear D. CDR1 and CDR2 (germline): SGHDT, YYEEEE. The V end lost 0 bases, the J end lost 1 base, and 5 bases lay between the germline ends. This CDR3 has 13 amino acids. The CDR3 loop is CASSLGHSYEQYF. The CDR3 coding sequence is TGTGCCAGCAGCTTGGGACATTCCTACGAGCAGTACTTC. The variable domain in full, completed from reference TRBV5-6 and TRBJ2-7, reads DAGVTQSPTHLIKTRGQQVTLRCSPKSGHDTVSWYQQALGQGPQFIFQYYEEEERQRGNFPDRFSGHQFPNYSSELNVNALLLGDSALYLCASSLGHSYEQYFGPGTRLTVT.

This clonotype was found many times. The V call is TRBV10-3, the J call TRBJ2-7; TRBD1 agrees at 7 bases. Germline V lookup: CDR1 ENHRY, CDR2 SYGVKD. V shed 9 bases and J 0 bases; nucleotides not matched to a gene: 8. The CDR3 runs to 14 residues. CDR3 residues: CAIQGDTFSYEQYF. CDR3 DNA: TGTGCCATTCAGGGGGACACTTTCTCCTACGAGCAGTACTTC.

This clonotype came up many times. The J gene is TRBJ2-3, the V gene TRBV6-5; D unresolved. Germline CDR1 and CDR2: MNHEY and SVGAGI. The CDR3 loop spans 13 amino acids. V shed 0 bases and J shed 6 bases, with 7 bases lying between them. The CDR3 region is CASSYSSGDTQYF. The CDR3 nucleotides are TGTGCCAGCAGTTACTCGAGTGGTGATACGCAGTATTTT.

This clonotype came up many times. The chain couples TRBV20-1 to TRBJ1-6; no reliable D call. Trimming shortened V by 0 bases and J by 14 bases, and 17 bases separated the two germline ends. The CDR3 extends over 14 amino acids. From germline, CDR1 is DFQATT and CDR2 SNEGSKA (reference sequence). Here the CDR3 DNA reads TGCAGTGCTAGAGATATTGAAGGCGGCCTGGCCCTCCACTTT. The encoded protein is CSARDIEGGLALHF.

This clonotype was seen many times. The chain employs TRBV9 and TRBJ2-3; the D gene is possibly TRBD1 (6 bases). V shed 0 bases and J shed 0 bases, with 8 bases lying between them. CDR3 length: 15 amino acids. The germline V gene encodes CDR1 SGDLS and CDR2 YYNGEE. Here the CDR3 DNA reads TGTGCCAGCAGCGTAGGTGGACAGAGCACAGATACGCAGTATTTT. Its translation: CASSVGGQSTDTQYF.

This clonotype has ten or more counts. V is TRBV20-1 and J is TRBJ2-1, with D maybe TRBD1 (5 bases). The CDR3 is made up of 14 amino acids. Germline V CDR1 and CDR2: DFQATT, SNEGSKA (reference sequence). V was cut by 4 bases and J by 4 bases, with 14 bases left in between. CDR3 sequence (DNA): TGCAGTGCTATAGGAGACAGAAATTACAATGAGCAGTTCTTC. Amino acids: CSAIGDRNYNEQFF.

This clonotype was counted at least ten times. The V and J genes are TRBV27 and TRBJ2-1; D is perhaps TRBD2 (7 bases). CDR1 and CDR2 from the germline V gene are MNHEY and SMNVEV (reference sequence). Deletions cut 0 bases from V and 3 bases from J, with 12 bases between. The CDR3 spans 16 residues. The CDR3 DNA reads TGTGCCAGCAGTTTATCGGGGGGGGCCAACTACAATGAGCAGTTCTTC. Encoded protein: CASSLSGGANYNEQFF.

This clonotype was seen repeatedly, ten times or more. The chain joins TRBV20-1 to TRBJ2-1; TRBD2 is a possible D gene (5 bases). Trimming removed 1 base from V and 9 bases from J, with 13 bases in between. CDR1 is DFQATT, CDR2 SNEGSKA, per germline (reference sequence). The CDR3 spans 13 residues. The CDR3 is CSARAGSFSEQFF. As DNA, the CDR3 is TGCAGTGCTAGAGCGGGATCTTTCAGTGAGCAGTTCTTC.

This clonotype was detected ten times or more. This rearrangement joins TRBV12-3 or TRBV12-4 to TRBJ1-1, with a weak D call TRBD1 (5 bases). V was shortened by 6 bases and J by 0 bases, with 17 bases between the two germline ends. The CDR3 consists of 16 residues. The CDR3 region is CASRWGSPFLNTEAFF. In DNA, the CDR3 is TGTGCCAGCAGGTGGGGGTCTCCATTTTTGAACACTGAAGCTTTCTTT.

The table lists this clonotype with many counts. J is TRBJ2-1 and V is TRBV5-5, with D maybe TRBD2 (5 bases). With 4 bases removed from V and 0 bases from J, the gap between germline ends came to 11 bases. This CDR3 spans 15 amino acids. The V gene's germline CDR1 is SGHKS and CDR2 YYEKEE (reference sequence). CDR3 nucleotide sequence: TGTGCCAGCAGCCCGACTGGGAGCTCCTACAATGAGCAGTTCTTC. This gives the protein CASSPTGSSYNEQFF.

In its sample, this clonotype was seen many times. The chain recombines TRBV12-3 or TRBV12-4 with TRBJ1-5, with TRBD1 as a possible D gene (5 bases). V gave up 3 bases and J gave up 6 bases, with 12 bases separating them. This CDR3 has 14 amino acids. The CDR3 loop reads CASSLDGTGQPQHF. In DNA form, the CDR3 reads TGTGCCAGCAGTTTGGATGGGACGGGTCAGCCCCAGCATTTT.

This CDR3 reads CASRERPKERTRSGNTIYF. The CDR3 nucleotides read TGTGCCAGCCGCGAGAGACCTAAAGAAAGAACCCGCTCTGGAAACACCATATATTTT. The rearrangement joins TRBV12-3 or TRBV12-4 to TRBJ1-3; D is unresolved. The CDR3 contains 19 residues. Trimming took off 8 bases at V and 0 bases at J, with 26 bases between the two ends.

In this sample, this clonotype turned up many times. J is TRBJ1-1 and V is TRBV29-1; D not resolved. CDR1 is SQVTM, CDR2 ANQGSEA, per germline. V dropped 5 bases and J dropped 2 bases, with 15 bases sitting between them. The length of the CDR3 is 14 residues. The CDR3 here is CSVLDGHLNTEAFF. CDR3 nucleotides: TGCAGCGTTCTAGATGGGCACCTTAACACTGAAGCTTTCTTT.

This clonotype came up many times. CDR3 sequence (DNA): TGTGCCAGCAGCTTTATTGGGAGGGATACGCAGTATTTT. Translation gives CASSFIGRDTQYF. V is TRBV6-5 and J is TRBJ2-3, with D perhaps matching TRBD2 (6 bases). V gave up 6 bases and J gave up 6 bases, with 13 bases separating them. CDR3 length equals 13 residues. Germline CDR1 reads MNHEY; CDR2 reads SVGAGI.

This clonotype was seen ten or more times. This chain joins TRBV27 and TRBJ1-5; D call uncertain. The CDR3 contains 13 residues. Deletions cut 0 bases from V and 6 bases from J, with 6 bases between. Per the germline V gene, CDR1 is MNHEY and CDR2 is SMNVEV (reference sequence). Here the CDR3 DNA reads TGTGCCAGCAGTTTATCGGAAGGTCAGCCCCAGCATTTT. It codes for CASSLSEGQPQHF.

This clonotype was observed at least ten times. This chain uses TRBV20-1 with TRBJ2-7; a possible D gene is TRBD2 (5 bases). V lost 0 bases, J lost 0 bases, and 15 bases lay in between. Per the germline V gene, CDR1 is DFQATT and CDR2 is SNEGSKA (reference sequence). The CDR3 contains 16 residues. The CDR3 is CSARDRETSHSYEQYF. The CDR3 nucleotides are TGCAGTGCTAGAGATCGGGAAACCAGCCACTCCTACGAGCAGTACTTC.